These T cell receptor beta chains were read from a single sample in a study of CD8+CD57+ T cells in acquired aplastic anemia. One entry per CDR3 protein results from TCRdb running MiXCR on the reads. The sample holds 310,000 or so distinct CDR3 sequences, 45% to 65% seen once. The sample consisted of sorted CD4+, CD8+, or CD8+CD57+ T cells (not recorded which) from PBMCs. These TCRs come from a human donor with aplastic anemia. CDR3s include the opening cysteine and the closing phenylalanine or tryptophan. A D gene is named only where the DNA matches it firmly. Size is stated for part of the rows, as once, few or many counts, or as a class when the clone is expanded.

v_gene,j_gene,abundance,d_gene,CDR3nt,CDR3aa
TRBV7-3,TRBJ2-5,-,TRBD1,TGTGCCAGCAGCTTAGGCCAGGGGGAAGGCCGGGTTTTC,CASSLGQGEGRVF
TRBV7-8,TRBJ1-1,few,-,TGTGCCAGCAGCTTAATCACTGAAGCTTTCTTT,CASSLITEAFF
TRBV12-3/TRBV12-4,TRBJ2-7,many,TRBD1,TGTGCCAGCAGTCCACGCCGGACAGGGCCATTCTCCTACGAGCAGTACTTC,CASSPRRTGPFSYEQYF
TRBV2,TRBJ1-2,few,-,TGTGCCAGCAGCGTTGAAGATCGGAGGGATGGCTACACCTTC,CASSVEDRRDGYTF
TRBV10-3,TRBJ1-1,-,-,TGTGCCATCAGTGAGTCGAACTGGGGTACCAACACTGAAGCTTTCTTT,CAISESNWGTNTEAFF
TRBV2,TRBJ1-1,few,-,TGTGCCAGCTCTTGGGCCGAGACAGGATTGAACACTGAAGCTTTCTTT,CASSWAETGLNTEAFF
TRBV24-1,TRBJ2-3,-,-,TGTGCCACCAGTGATTTATACACAGATACGCAGTATTTT,CATSDLYTDTQYF
TRBV24-1,TRBJ2-2,-,TRBD1,TGTGCCACCAGTGACCCGCGTGGGACAGGGGGTGCCGGGGAGCTGTTTTTT,CATSDPRGTGGAGELFF
TRBV7-9,TRBJ2-7,-,TRBD1,TGTGCCAGCAGCTTAAATCCGGGACAGACCTACGAGCAGTACTTC,CASSLNPGQTYEQYF
TRBV5-1,TRBJ2-1,many,-,TGCGCCAGCAGCTTGGGGGGAATGAGGACACACAATGAGCAGTTCTTC,CASSLGGMRTHNEQFF
TRBV13,TRBJ2-1,-,TRBD1,TGTGCCAGCAGCTTCAGAACAGGGGATGAGCAGTTCTTC,CASSFRTGDEQFF
TRBV7-2,TRBJ2-5,-,TRBD2,TGTGCCAGCAGCACCCGACTAGCGGGTGCGGAGACCCAGTACTTC,CASSTRLAGAETQYF
TRBV2,TRBJ2-5,-,-,TGTGCCAGCAGTGATGGCCCCCCACTAGGGGCAGAGACCCAGTACTTC,CASSDGPPLGAETQYF
TRBV9,TRBJ1-6,-,-,TGTGCCAGCAGCGCCGGGGACGCGCGAAATTCACCCCTCCACTTT,CASSAGDARNSPLHF
TRBV10-3,TRBJ2-1,-,TRBD1,TGTGCCATCAGTCGGGACAGACACAATGAGCAGTTCTTC,CAISRDRHNEQFF
TRBV2,TRBJ2-6,few,-,TGTGCCAGCAGGAAGACTGGGGCCAACGTCCTGACTTTC,CASRKTGANVLTF
TRBV6-1,TRBJ2-2,-,TRBD2,TGTGCCAGCAGTTTCCAGATTGCGGGGGGGGTCACCGGGGAGCTGTTTTTT,CASSFQIAGGVTGELFF
TRBV10-1,TRBJ2-1,few,TRBD2,TGCGCCAGCAGACACGCCTACGGGGGAGGGTCCTACAATGAGCAGTTCTTC,CASRHAYGGGSYNEQFF
TRBV7-3,TRBJ2-5,few,-,TGTGCCAGCAGCTTAAGTGGGGGGGCGCTTGAGACCCAGTACTTC,CASSLSGGALETQYF
TRBV7-3,TRBJ1-1,few,-,TGTGCCAGCAGCTTACACAGGCCTGAAGCTTTCTTT,CASSLHRPEAFF
TRBV28,TRBJ1-2,-,-,TGTGCCAGCAGTCCCCCGCCATTAGGGGTCTATGGCTACACCTTC,CASSPPPLGVYGYTF
TRBV5-6,TRBJ1-6,many,TRBD1,TGTGCCAGCAGCTTGGGACAGGGGGCCGGTAATTCACCCCTCCACTTT,CASSLGQGAGNSPLHF
TRBV4-1,TRBJ2-1,few,TRBD2,TGCGCCAGCAGCCAATTCGGGACTAGTCTTAGCTCCTACAATGAGCAGTTCTTC,CASSQFGTSLSSYNEQFF
TRBV2,TRBJ2-1,once,TRBD2,TGTGCCAGCGGACTAGCGGTTGAGCAGTTCTTC,CASGLAVEQFF
TRBV9,TRBJ2-7,-,TRBD1,TGTGCCAGCAGCGTCCAAACAGGGGGTGAGCAGTACTTC,CASSVQTGGEQYF
TRBV19,TRBJ1-1,-,-,TGTGCCAGTAGTACAGGGGTTGGTGGGGCTTTCTTT,CASSTGVGGAFF
TRBV6-5,TRBJ2-7,-,-,TGTGCCAGCAGAGGGACGGGGATGGGGTTTTACGAGCAGTACTTC,CASRGTGMGFYEQYF
TRBV2,TRBJ1-2,-,-,TGTGCCAGCAGACACAGGTATTTCGCCTATGGCTACACCTTC,CASRHRYFAYGYTF
TRBV2,TRBJ1-6,-,TRBD1,TGTGCCAGCAGCGAGGGACAGGGTGATTCACCCCTCCACTTT,CASSEGQGDSPLHF
TRBV19,TRBJ1-1,-,-,TGTGCCAGTAGTAAAGGACGACCGAACACTGAAGCTTTCTTT,CASSKGRPNTEAFF
TRBV5-1,TRBJ2-5,once,-,TGCGCCAGCAGCTTGCCCCCAGAGACCCAGTACTTC,CASSLPPETQYF
TRBV6-5,TRBJ2-7,-,-,TGTGCCACCCTGGGACACTCGACGGGGGAGCAGTACTTC,CATLGHSTGEQYF
TRBV20-1,TRBJ2-5,-,TRBD2,TGCAGTGAGGGCCTAGCGGGGGAGACCCAGTACTTC,CSEGLAGETQYF
TRBV13,TRBJ2-1,-,-,TGTGCCAGCAGCGGGGGCAATGAGCAGTTCTTC,CASSGGNEQFF
TRBV5-1,TRBJ1-2,few,-,TGCGCCAGCAGCTTGGCCGAGTTACAGCACTTCTATGGCTACACCTTC,CASSLAELQHFYGYTF
TRBV2,TRBJ2-1,many,TRBD2,TGTGCCAGCTTCCGGGGACTAGCGAGAGGGAGCTACAATGAGCAGTTCTTC,CASFRGLARGSYNEQFF
TRBV29-1,TRBJ2-7,-,-,TGCAGCGTTGCCTATGGCGGGACGACCTACGAGCAGTACTTC,CSVAYGGTTYEQYF
TRBV5-1,TRBJ2-3,many,TRBD1,TGCGCCAGCAGCTTGAACATCCCGGGACAGGGGCGGGATACGCAGTATTTT,CASSLNIPGQGRDTQYF
TRBV5-1,TRBJ1-1,-,-,TGCGCCAGCAGCTTGGTTTCAGGGCAGAACACTGAAGCTTTCTTT,CASSLVSGQNTEAFF
TRBV15,TRBJ2-1,-,-,TGTGCCACCAGCCGTTTCGTGGGACGGAATGAGCAGTTCTTC,CATSRFVGRNEQFF
TRBV2,TRBJ2-7,-,TRBD1,TGTGCCAGCAGTGGGTTGGCCAGGGGGCATTACGAGCAGTACTTC,CASSGLARGHYEQYF